This entry lists 26 T cell receptor beta chains sequenced from one sample in a study of CD8+CD57+ T cells in acquired aplastic anemia. Both TCR beta VDJ combination and CDR3 sequence profiling were carried out. Genomic DNA was the template for this profiling. TCRdb re-derived calls from the reads in MiXCR, one entry per CDR3 protein. Of about 190,000 distinct CDR3 sequences detected, roughly half appear once; the ten largest clones hold 15% to 20%. The sequencing sample was made of sorted CD4+, CD8+, or CD8+CD57+ T cells (not recorded which) from PBMCs. These receptors were taken from a human donor in good health, serving as a control.

This clonotype appeared many times. The chain uses TRBV4-1 and TRBJ1-5; D is unresolved. CDR1 MGHRA and CDR2 YSYEKL come from the germline V gene. This CDR3 region has 18 residues. The ends were cut back, 1 base at V and 0 bases at J, with 16 bases in the middle. As DNA, the CDR3 is TGCGCCAGCAGCCAAGTAGATCTCGGGTTTTCTAGCAATCAGCCCCAGCATTTT. Amino acid sequence: CASSQVDLGFSSNQPQHF.

This clonotype has at least ten counts. The rearrangement uses TRBV4-1 and TRBJ2-5; 10 nucleotides align to TRBD1. CDR1 is MGHRA and CDR2 is YSYEKL in the germline V gene. V dropped 2 bases and J dropped 5; count of bases not matched to a gene: 2. The CDR3 spans 14 residues. The CDR3 reads CASSQPGQGETQYF. DNA for the CDR3: TGCGCCAGCAGCCAACCGGGACAGGGGGAGACCCAGTACTTC.

J is TRBJ2-3 and V is TRBV7-2; D might be TRBD2 (6 bases). V shed 3 bases and J shed 0 bases, with 16 bases lying between them. The CDR3 spans 17 residues. CDR1 is SGHTA and CDR2 is FQGNSA in the germline V gene. CDR3 sequence: CASSFLRGKSSTDTQYF. CDR3 coding DNA: TGTGCCAGCAGCTTCCTGCGGGGAAAGTCTAGCACAGATACGCAGTATTTT.

This clonotype was seen many times. One end of the junction fails to match germline, which may point to a read error. CDR3 in DNA: TGCAGTGCAAGAGACGGGGGAAGTGTAGGGGAGCTGTTTTTT. Its translation: CSARDGGSVGELFF. This chain connects TRBV20-1 to TRBJ2-2, with D perhaps matching TRBD2 (6 bases). The V gene's germline CDR1 is DFQATT and CDR2 SNEGSKA (reference sequence). The CDR3 sequence is 14 residues long.

The chain links TRBV28 to TRBJ2-3; D gene ambiguous. The length of the CDR3 is 13 residues. CDR1 is MDHEN, CDR2 SYDVKM, per germline. V was cut by 6 bases and J by 2 bases, with 9 bases left in between. The CDR3 region is CASRGSPTDTQYF. CDR3 DNA sequence: TGTGCCAGCAGGGGCAGCCCCACAGATACGCAGTATTTT.

At least ten counts were recorded for this clonotype. The chain links TRBV6-2 or TRBV6-3 to TRBJ1-1, with D perhaps matching TRBD1 (5 bases). This CDR3 is built from 15 residues. V was shortened by 2 bases and J by 5 bases, with 15 bases between the two germline ends. CDR1 is MNHEY, CDR2 SVGEGT, per germline. The CDR3 here is CASSYVPEQGTEAFF. The CDR3, as DNA: TGTGCCAGCAGTTACGTCCCCGAGCAGGGTACTGAAGCTTTCTTT.

This clonotype was detected once. The J gene is TRBJ2-7, the V gene TRBV30, with a weak D call TRBD1 (6 bases). CDR3 length: 12 residues. CDR1 is GTSNPN and CDR2 is SVGIG in the germline V gene (reference sequence). V was shortened by 5 bases and J by 7 bases, with 15 bases between the two germline ends. The DNA for the CDR3 is TGTGCCTGGGGACAGTGGCGCTCGGAGCAGTACTTC. This codes for CAWGQWRSEQYF.

This clonotype was seen at least ten times. The chain is built from TRBV4-1 and TRBJ2-1; TRBD1 aligns across 8 bases. The junction had 5 bases not matched to a gene; V was cut back by 0 bases and J by 7 bases. Germline V gene lookup returns CDR1 MGHRA and CDR2 YSYEKL. This CDR3 spans 15 amino acids. The CDR3 DNA reads as TGCGCCAGCAGCCAAGAAGGACAGGGCAGAAATGAGCAGTTCTTC. Protein: CASSQEGQGRNEQFF.

This clonotype has ten or more counts. The junction differs from germline at one of its ends, possibly a read error. The chain joins TRBV6-2 or TRBV6-3 to TRBJ1-1; D is possibly TRBD1 (5 bases). Germline assignment: CDR1 MNHEY and CDR2 SVGEGT. The CDR3 extends over 13 amino acids. CDR3 amino acids: CASSPGRNTEAFF. The CDR3 DNA is TGTGCCAGCAGCCCGGGACGTAACACTGAAGCCTTCTTT.

This clonotype was seen more than once but under ten times. The chain links TRBV11-3 to TRBJ1-3; D is unresolved. Trimming took off 3 bases at V and 4 bases at J, with 10 bases between the two ends. The CDR3 runs 14 residues. Germline V gene sequence: CDR1 SGHNT, CDR2 YENEEA. The CDR3 spells CASSFNGVGNTIYF. In nucleotides, the CDR3 is TGTGCCAGCAGCTTCAACGGAGTGGGAAACACCATATATTTT.

With regard to this clonotype: An end of the junction does not agree with germline; a read error may underlie this. The chain has TRBV2 and TRBJ2-2; weak D call: TRBD2 (5 bases). Germline V gives CDR1 SNHLY, CDR2 FYNNEI. This CDR3 region has 15 residues. This chain's CDR3 is CASTLDRANTGEPFF. CDR3 coding DNA: TGTGCCAGCACCCTGGACCGCGCGAACACCGGGGAGCCGTTTTTT. The full variable domain, with the rest looked up from reference TRBV2 and TRBJ2-2, is EPEVTQTPSHQVTQMGQEVILRCVPISNHLYFYWYRQILGQKVEFLVSFYNNEISEKSEIFDDQFSVERPDGSNFTLKIRSTKLEDSAMYFCASTLDRANTGEPFFGEGSRLTVL.

The rearrangement joins TRBV7-2 to TRBJ2-4; 9 bases agree with TRBD1. V lost 5 bases to trimming and J lost 7 bases; unmatched junction nucleotides: 12. Germline V gene lookup returns CDR1 SGHTA and CDR2 FQGNSA. This CDR3 has 16 amino acids. CDR3 amino acids: CASSPRPGTGTNIQYF. For the CDR3, the DNA is TGTGCCAGCAGCCCAAGACCCGGGACAGGGACGAACATTCAGTACTTC.

This rearrangement joins TRBV15 to TRBJ2-7; 9 bases are a match to TRBD1. J was trimmed by 3 bases and V by 4 bases; bases with no gene match: 4. This CDR3 is 14 amino acids long. The V gene's germline CDR1 is LNHNV and CDR2 YYDKDF (reference sequence). The CDR3 region is CATSTSTGGYEQYV. CDR3 DNA sequence: TGTGCCACCAGCACCTCGACAGGGGGCTACGAGCAGTACGTC.

This clonotype has a count of ten or more. The chain has TRBV12-3 or TRBV12-4 and TRBJ2-3; TRBD2 agrees at 10 bases. The V and J ends lost 8 bases and 2 bases, in that order; junction bases with no gene match: 13. The length of the CDR3 is 17 residues. Here the CDR3 reads CASDGEHSGGYTDTQYF. The CDR3, as DNA: TGTGCCAGCGACGGCGAACATAGCGGGGGGTACACAGATACGCAGTATTTT.

Many counts were recorded for this clonotype. The chain couples TRBV6-1 to TRBJ2-7, with unresolved D. Trimming shortened V by 0 bases and J by 7 bases, and 10 bases separated the two germline ends. The CDR3 runs 13 residues. Looked up from germline, CDR1 is MNHNS and CDR2 is SASEGT. CDR3 nucleotide sequence: TGTGCCAGCAGTGAAGCGCTCGGGTGGGAGCAGTACTTC. Its translation: CASSEALGWEQYF.

V and J are TRBV12-5 and TRBJ2-6, with unresolved D. The CDR3 sequence is 17 residues long. Germline CDR1 reads LGHNT; CDR2 reads FRNRAP. CDR3 protein: CASSLAPWGSGANVLTF. The CDR3, as DNA: TGTGCCAGCAGTTTAGCCCCGTGGGGATCTGGGGCCAACGTCCTGACTTTC. Supplemented by reference TRBV12-5 and TRBJ2-6, the full variable domain reads DARVTQTPRHKVTEMGQEVTMRCQPILGHNTVFWYRQTMMQGLELLAYFRNRAPLDDSGMPKDRFSAEMPDATLATLKIQPSEPRDSAVYFCASSLAPWGSGANVLTFGAGSRLTVL.

Ten or more counts support this clonotype. V and J are TRBV6-5 and TRBJ1-2, with TRBD1 matching over 7 bases. Germline CDR1 is MNHEY and CDR2 is SVGAGI. The CDR3 contains 13 residues. Trimming cost V 6 bases and J 7 bases; bases outside gene matches: 8. The CDR3 nucleotides are TGTGCCAGCAGAACTACAGGGGACTCTGGCTACACCTTC. This encodes CASRTTGDSGYTF.

V is TRBV6-1 and J is TRBJ2-7, with TRBD1 identical over 12 bases. V gave up 7 bases and J gave up 6 bases; unmatched junction bases: 10. The V gene's germline CDR1 is MNHNS and CDR2 SASEGT. This CDR3 spans 15 amino acids. CDR3 sequence (DNA): TGTGCCAGCAACCTGGGGGACAGGGGGCTTGGCGAGCAGTACTTC. Translation gives CASNLGDRGLGEQYF.

This clonotype appeared many times. This rearrangement joins TRBV5-1 to TRBJ1-1; D is uncertain. Germline V lookup: CDR1 SGHRS, CDR2 YFSETQ. The CDR3 is 15 residues long. V was trimmed by 4 bases and J by 0 bases, leaving 13 bases between them. The CDR3, as DNA: TGCGCCAGCAGCCGGGAGGCGGTAATGAACACTGAAGCTTTCTTT. Translated, it gives CASSREAVMNTEAFF.

This clonotype was counted between two and nine times. This chain uses TRBV7-9 with TRBJ2-7; maybe TRBD1 (6 bases). Trimming took 6 bases from V and 0 from J, leaving 6 bases between them. CDR1 and CDR2 from the germline V gene are SEHNR and FQNEAQ (reference sequence). The CDR3 length is 12 residues. CDR3 region: CASRQGSYEQYF. In DNA form, the CDR3 reads TGTGCCAGCAGACAGGGCTCCTACGAGCAGTACTTC.

This clonotype was detected a few times. The chain has TRBV4-3 and TRBJ2-7; D remains ambiguous. V was cut by 0 bases and J by 4 bases, with 7 bases left in between. Germline CDR1 and CDR2: LGHNA and YSLEER. CDR3 length equals 13 residues. CDR3 protein: CASSQDTNYEQYF. Here the CDR3 DNA reads TGCGCCAGCAGCCAAGACACCAATTACGAGCAGTACTTC.

This clonotype was found many times. The chain couples TRBV5-8 to TRBJ1-3; unclear D gene. Trimming removed 0 bases from V and 2 bases from J, with 9 bases in between. CDR3 length equals 15 residues. The germline V gene encodes CDR1 SGHTS and CDR2 YDEGEE. The CDR3 region is CASSLDVTAGNTIYF. The CDR3 DNA sequence: TGTGCCAGCAGCTTGGATGTGACGGCTGGAAACACCATATATTTT.

This clonotype was seen at least ten times. DNA for the CDR3: TGTGCCAGCAGCTTATCGACAGGGCTGGGGAGTACTGAAGCTTTCTTT. It encodes CASSLSTGLGSTEAFF. The rearrangement links TRBV7-2 to TRBJ1-1, with 7 bases identical to TRBD1. This CDR3 comprises 16 residues. The trim removed 2 bases at V and 5 bases at J, leaving 11 bases unmatched. The germline gives CDR1 SGHTA, CDR2 FQGNSA.

The chain is built from TRBV10-3 and TRBJ1-5; unclear D gene. With 10 bases removed from V and 1 base from J, the gap between germline ends came to 14 bases. The CDR3 is 14 amino acids. Germline CDR1 is ENHRY and CDR2 is SYGVKD. The CDR3 DNA is TGTGCCAGCAGCCCCGGACCGAGCAATCAGCCCCAGCATTTT. Its protein is CASSPGPSNQPQHF.

This clonotype was found many times. V usage is TRBV5-1 and J usage is TRBJ2-1; the match to TRBD2 covers 9 bases. Germline trimming cut 4 bases from V and 7 bases from J; bases unmatched to any gene: 6. Germline values: CDR1 SGHRS, CDR2 YFSETQ. The CDR3 spans 14 residues. The CDR3 DNA follows: TGCGCCAGCAGCGGCGGGGGGGCCGGGAATGAGCAGTTCTTC. Translating it yields CASSGGGAGNEQFF.

This clonotype appeared many times. V usage is TRBV6-6 and J usage is TRBJ1-2; TRBD1 might be the D (6 bases). V shed 3 bases and J shed 5 bases, with 13 bases lying between them. CDR3 size: 14 residues. CDR1 and CDR2 (germline): MNHNY, SVGAGI (reference sequence). CDR3 sequence (DNA): TGTGCCAGCAGTTATCAGACAGGACAATATGGCTACACCTTC. Its protein product is CASSYQTGQYGYTF.